The clone carrying this T cell receptor (beta chain) was counted only a few times. Its target is not known. TCRdb processed the reads anew with MiXCR; each CDR3 protein has one entry. This table holds some 120,000 distinct CDR3 sequences, 10% found once. The data derive from a study of T cell repertoires in cytomegalovirus infection. Study in general: Indicated by public TCR beta signatures were CMV infection and matching HLA type. Study findings and constraints: Ex vivo, HLA-C-restricted CMV-specific TCR beta clonotypes prevailed over the rest of the response. Carriers of CMV and the relevant HLA type were discriminated by public TCR beta frequency.

The CDR3 spans 14 residues. Looked up from germline, CDR1 is SGHNT and CDR2 is YENEEA. V lost 3 bases and J lost 5, with 11 bases in between. Material: PBMCs, sequenced either directly or after in vitro stimulation (not recorded which). The chain combines TRBV11-3 with TRBJ2-1, with D possibly being TRBD2 (6 bases). The TCR comes from a human donor in good health (CMV status not recorded). Some clones in this sample may be carry-over from other donors' samples. The CDR3 loop reads CASSFRGGNNEQFF. For the CDR3, the DNA is TGTGCCAGCAGCTTCCGTGGAGGGAACAATGAGCAGTTCTTC.